This TCR beta chain comes out of a study of beta chain features in type 1 diabetes. Whole-study results and caveats: Researchers caution that PCR might favor shorter templates, equally among patients and controls.

Sampling consisted of one heparinised blood draw per donor, averaging roughly 110 mL. Expressed TCRB transcripts were sequenced because the isolated RNA had all been reverse transcribed beforehand. Using immunoSEQ multiplex PCR, the repertoire was profiled, and TCRdb retains in-frame clones only, with some absent. The sample includes 200,000 to 300,000 clones, 13% to 15% of them seen just once. This CDR3 spans 13 amino acids. V was cut by 4 bases and J by 5 bases, with 12 bases left in between. Germline values: CDR1 SGHKS, CDR2 YYEKEE (reference sequence). To note about this clone: Its antigen remains unknown.

The TCR was taken from a woman aged 40 to 55 in good health. V gene TRBV5-5 combines with J gene TRBJ1-2; TRBD1 might be the D (6 bases). Sequencing was carried out using naive CD4+ T cells from blood. The CDR3 DNA is TGTGCCAGCAGCCCGGACAGTACTTATGGCTACACCTTC. Translation gives CASSPDSTYGYTF.